This entry describes one T cell receptor (beta chain). Its specificity is unknown. The data originate from a study of radiotherapy plus CTLA-4 blockade in lung cancer. At the level of the study: Objective response rate was more than 15%; disease control rate, 31%.

The CDR3 length is 16 residues. CDR1 and CDR2 (germline): SGDLS, YYNGEE. Trimming shortened V by 1 base and J by 3 bases, and 11 bases separated the two germline ends. Sequencing was performed with immunoSEQ multiplex PCR; in TCRdb, only in-frame clones are kept and a portion is missing. The sample consists of 45,000 to 55,000 clones, about 88% of them appearing once. Study-wide findings and caveats: In blood, after radiotherapy plus ipilimumab, tumor-derived TCR clones expanded. Dynamics of early blood T cell clones, together with interferon-beta, were reportedly the best predictors of response.

The clonotype was recovered from a human donor with non-small cell lung cancer whose response to radiotherapy plus ipilimumab could not be evaluated. The sequences come from peripheral blood, collected from a patient treated with radiotherapy plus ipilimumab. The V and J genes are TRBV9 and TRBJ2-6; D is perhaps TRBD1 (6 bases). The CDR3 sequence: CASSVQGQLGANVLTF. The CDR3 nucleotides read TGTGCCAGCAGCGTACAGGGGCAACTTGGGGCCAACGTCCTGACTTTC.